These 20 T cell receptor beta chains share one sample of origin, sequenced in a study of beta chain features in type 1 diabetes. The entirety of the isolated RNA underwent reverse transcription, so expressed TCRB transcripts were sequenced. Profiling relied on immunoSEQ multiplex PCR, and the TCRdb table lists in-frame clones only, not all of them. The data show some 360,000 clones, about 10% seen once. Their target antigens are unknown. Whole-study findings and limits: In every one of the four CD4+ subsets, TCRB CDR3s were moderately but significantly shorter in Type 1 diabetes patients.

The sequencing input was central memory CD4+ T cells from blood. The source is a man aged 30-40 years with type 1 diabetes.

This clone was detected only a few times. V and J are TRBV6-1 and TRBJ2-5; the D is unclear. Trimming cost V 3 bases and J 4 bases, with 9 bases left between them. Looked up from germline, CDR1 is MNHNS and CDR2 is SASEGT. The CDR3 runs 13 residues. CDR3 loop: CASSDLKGETQYF. The CDR3 nucleotides read TGTGCCAGCAGTGACCTCAAGGGAGAGACCCAGTACTTC.

This clone came up a few times. The gene calls are TRBV5-1 and TRBJ2-2, with D perhaps TRBD1 (6 bases). CDR3 length equals 16 residues. V lost 4 bases and J lost 3, with 16 bases in between. Germline V gene lookup returns CDR1 SGHRS and CDR2 YFSETQ. The CDR3 sequence is CASSPLGPGDTGELFF. Here the CDR3 DNA reads TGCGCCAGCAGCCCGCTAGGGCCAGGGGACACCGGGGAGCTGTTTTTT.

This clone was seen a few times. The V gene is TRBV30, the J gene TRBJ1-1; TRBD1 matches 9 bases. The CDR3 covers 13 residues. Germline CDR1 is GTSNPN and CDR2 is SVGIG (reference sequence). V lost 7 bases and J lost 1; bases outside the gene matches: 4. The chain's CDR3 is CAFTTGGNTEAFF. The CDR3 DNA is TGTGCCTTCACGACAGGGGGGAACACTGAAGCTTTCTTT.

The sample holds a few counts of this clone. The CDR3 loop reads CASREIAGGTQETQYF. The DNA of the CDR3 is TGCGCCAGCAGAGAAATAGCGGGAGGAACACAAGAGACCCAGTACTTC. The chain joins TRBV5-1 to TRBJ2-5, with TRBD2 identical over 10 bases. With 5 bases clipped from V and 2 bases from J, the junction kept 9 bases outside the gene matches. The CDR3 runs to 16 residues. Per the germline V gene, CDR1 is SGHRS and CDR2 is YFSETQ.

The table lists this clone with a few counts. The rearrangement joins TRBV2 to TRBJ2-7; 8 bases line up with TRBD1. There are 13 residues in the CDR3. V trimming: 6 bases; J trimming: 3 bases; junction bases outside the gene matches: 4. Germline V gives CDR1 SNHLY, CDR2 FYNNEI. The CDR3 region is CASRPGQDYEQYF. CDR3 DNA: TGTGCCAGCAGGCCGGGACAGGACTACGAGCAGTACTTC. Together with reference TRBV2 and TRBJ2-7, the CDR3 gives the full variable domain: EPEVTQTPSHQVTQMGQEVILRCVPISNHLYFYWYRQILGQKVEFLVSFYNNEISEKSEIFDDQFSVERPDGSNFTLKIRSTKLEDSAMYFCASRPGQDYEQYFGPGTRLTVT.

There are many counts of this clone. Other DNA sequences in this specimen translate into the identical CDR3. The chain carries TRBV2 and TRBJ1-1; unclear D gene. The CDR3 is 13 residues long. Trimming removed 3 bases from V and 0 bases from J, with 5 bases in between. Germline-derived CDR1 and CDR2 are SNHLY and FYNNEI. CDR3 sequence (DNA): TGTGCCAGCAGTGAGCAGGTGAACACTGAAGCTTTCTTT. Protein: CASSEQVNTEAFF.

The chain combines TRBV5-1 with TRBJ1-4; possible D gene TRBD1, 5 bases. V lost 0 bases and J lost 0, with 6 bases in between. CDR1 is SGHRS and CDR2 is YFSETQ in the germline V gene. CDR3 length: 15 residues. The CDR3, as DNA: TGCGCCAGCAGCTTGGCGGGGGCAACTAATGAAAAACTGTTTTTT. It codes for CASSLAGATNEKLFF.

V gene TRBV6-1 combines with J gene TRBJ2-7, with 8 bases that match TRBD1. The CDR3 is 12 amino acids. Germline assignment: CDR1 MNHNS and CDR2 SASEGT. The CDR3 DNA is TGTGCTAGTAGGACAGGGAACTACGAGCAGTACTTC. Protein sequence: CASRTGNYEQYF.

This clone was detected a few times. The chain combines TRBV6-1 with TRBJ1-1, with D tentatively TRBD1 (6 bases). Trimming stripped 10 bases from V and 6 bases from J, with 18 bases between. CDR3 length: 13 amino acids. Per the germline V gene, CDR1 is MNHNS and CDR2 is SASEGT. The CDR3 DNA is TGTGCCACCCATCAGTTACAGGGCTCTGAAGCTTTCTTT. Its translation: CATHQLQGSEAFF.

In this sample, this clone turned up many times. The rearrangement joins TRBV5-1 to TRBJ2-4, with a tentative D call TRBD1 (5 bases). Germline assignment: CDR1 SGHRS and CDR2 YFSETQ. Trimming shortened V by 0 bases and J by 5 bases, and 6 bases separated the two germline ends. This CDR3 has 13 residues. The CDR3 DNA follows: TGCGCCAGCAGCTTGGGACAGCAAAACATTCAGTACTTC. Translated, it gives CASSLGQQNIQYF.

V gene TRBV18 combines with J gene TRBJ2-1, with D maybe TRBD2 (5 bases). Germline loops: CDR1 KGHSH, CDR2 LQKENI. The CDR3 loop spans 14 amino acids. The V end lost 6 bases, the J end lost 4 bases, and 13 bases lay between the germline ends. The CDR3 sequence is CASSFEAVYNEQFF. DNA of the CDR3: TGTGCCAGCTCGTTTGAAGCGGTTTACAATGAGCAGTTCTTC. Filled out from reference TRBV18 and TRBJ2-1, the complete variable domain reads NAGVMQNPRHLVRRRGQEARLRCSPMKGHSHVYWYRQLPEEGLKFMVYLQKENIIDESGMPKERFSAEFPKEGPSILRIQQVVRGDSAAYFCASSFEAVYNEQFFGPGTRLTVL.

This chain uses TRBV11-2 with TRBJ2-1; D is possibly TRBD2 (5 bases). Germline V gene lookup returns CDR1 SGHAT and CDR2 FQNNGV. The CDR3 totals 16 residues. V gave up 0 bases and J gave up 7 bases, with 16 bases separating them. CDR3 DNA sequence: TGTGCCAGCAGCTTAGATCGGCTAGCCTTGGGGAATGAGCAGTTCTTC. The encoded protein is CASSLDRLALGNEQFF.

This clone was seen repeatedly, ten times or more. V gene TRBV28 combines with J gene TRBJ1-1; D might be TRBD1 (5 bases). CDR3 length: 12 residues. V was clipped by 0 bases and J by 10 bases, with 9 bases between them. CDR1 and CDR2 from the germline V gene are MDHEN and SYDVKM. The CDR3 nucleotides are TGTGCCAGCAGTTTATGGCAGGGTACAGCTTTCTTT. Protein: CASSLWQGTAFF.

This clone has a handful of counts. The chain carries TRBV7-2 and TRBJ1-5; 10 nucleotides line up with TRBD1. Germline V gives CDR1 SGHTA, CDR2 FQGNSA. The CDR3 runs 15 residues. V shed 5 bases, J shed 2 bases, and the junction held 3 bases outside the gene matches. The CDR3 sequence is CASSLTGGGNQPQHF. CDR3 nucleotides: TGTGCCAGCAGCCTGACAGGGGGCGGCAATCAGCCCCAGCATTTT.

The table lists this clone with many counts. This chain joins TRBV28 and TRBJ2-1; D possibly matches TRBD1 or TRBD2 (5 bases each). The CDR3 runs to 17 residues. Germline V gives CDR1 MDHEN, CDR2 SYDVKM. Trimming removed 4 bases from V and 5 bases from J, with 21 bases in between. CDR3 nucleotides: TGTGCCAGCAGTTCCCACCCGAGGGGATACGGACACAATGAGCAGTTCTTC. Residues: CASSSHPRGYGHNEQFF.

There are many counts of this clone. V is TRBV18 and J is TRBJ1-1; 7 positions match TRBD1. CDR1 is KGHSH and CDR2 is LQKENI in the germline V gene. The CDR3 runs to 15 residues. The V and J ends lost 5 bases and 5 bases, in that order; junction bases with no gene match: 11. The DNA of the CDR3 is TGTGCCAGCTCAGAAAGACAGGGATGGTTAACTGAAGCTTTCTTT. Protein product: CASSERQGWLTEAFF.

This chain uses TRBV7-3 with TRBJ1-1; D unresolved. Trimming shortened V by 3 bases and J by 4 bases, and 12 bases separated the two germline ends. CDR1 and CDR2 (germline): SGHTA, FQGTGA. This CDR3 is built from 14 residues. Written as DNA, the CDR3 is TGTGCCAGCAGCTTCGAGGGTCAAGGCACTGAAGCTTTCTTT. Translating gives CASSFEGQGTEAFF.

This clone was observed at least ten times. This chain joins TRBV23-1 and TRBJ2-7; D gene uncertain. TRBV23-1 is an ORF for which the function is uncertain. The CDR3 is made up of 11 amino acids. V lost 3 bases and J lost 3, with 3 bases in between. In DNA form, the CDR3 reads TGCGCCAGCAGTCAGCTCTACGAGCAGTACTTC. It is translated as CASSQLYEQYF.

V usage is TRBV5-1 and J usage is TRBJ1-1; TRBD1 aligns across 8 bases. V was clipped by 3 bases and J by 3 bases; unmatched bases: 4. This CDR3 region has 14 residues. CDR1 SGHRS and CDR2 YFSETQ come from the germline V gene. The CDR3: CASSSDRAYTEAFF. CDR3 nucleotides: TGCGCCAGCAGCTCGGACAGGGCGTACACTGAAGCTTTCTTT.

A few counts support this clone. This chain connects TRBV2 to TRBJ2-3, with 14 bases lining up with TRBD2. Germline-derived CDR1 and CDR2 are SNHLY and FYNNEI. V shed 5 bases and J 0 bases; nucleotides not matched to a gene: 7. This CDR3 is built from 18 residues. The CDR3 loop is CASSIGTSGSLSTDTQYF. The DNA for the CDR3 is TGTGCCAGCAGTATCGGGACTAGCGGGAGCCTGAGCACAGATACGCAGTATTTT.